Below are 10 T cell receptor beta chains sequenced from a single sample in a study of blood T cell repertoires in COVID-19. Method: immunoSEQ multiplex PCR; TCRdb's copy keeps in-frame clones and lacks some. Among around 200,000 clones listed, about 85% were seen once. The sequencing sample was made of PBMCs or T cells enriched from blood (not recorded which). The receptors shown here come from a man aged 40-49 years who had recovered from COVID-19.

The chain's CDR3 is CASSVSRQSLLYGYTF. In nucleotides, the CDR3 is TGTGCCAGCAGCGTATCACGACAGAGCCTTCTCTATGGCTACACCTTC. The gene calls are TRBV7-2 and TRBJ1-2; maybe TRBD1 (5 bases). The V end lost 5 bases, the J end lost 4 bases, and 20 bases lay between the germline ends. The length of the CDR3 is 16 residues. Looked up from germline, CDR1 is SGHTA and CDR2 is FQGNSA.

The sample holds one count of this clone. The chain's CDR3 is CASSAQSAGNTIYF. CDR3 nucleotide sequence: TGTGCCAGCAGTGCCCAGTCTGCTGGAAACACCATATATTTT. The chain combines TRBV28 with TRBJ1-3, with no clear D. This CDR3 has 14 residues. Germline V lookup: CDR1 MDHEN, CDR2 SYDVKM. Trimming stripped 5 bases from V and 2 bases from J, with 10 bases between.

The chain combines TRBV5-8 with TRBJ2-1; 7 nucleotides match TRBD1. CDR1 is SGHTS and CDR2 is YDEGEE in the germline V gene. CDR3 size: 17 residues. The J segment lost 0 bases and the V segment lost 6 bases, leaving 12 bases of the junction unmatched. The CDR3 bases are TGTGCCAGCAACCCATCCCCGGGACAGAGCTCCTACAATGAGCAGTTCTTC. Its translation: CASNPSPGQSSYNEQFF. Supplemented by reference TRBV5-8 and TRBJ2-1, the full variable domain reads EAGVTQSPTHLIKTRGQQATLRCSPISGHTSVYWYQQALGLGLQFLLWYDEGEERNRGNFPPRFSGRQFPNYSSELNVNALELEDSALYLCASNPSPGQSSYNEQFFGPGTRLTVL.

The chain carries TRBV5-1 and TRBJ2-3; possibly TRBD1 for D (5 bases). Germline V gives CDR1 SGHRS, CDR2 YFSETQ. Trimming shortened V by 0 bases and J by 2 bases, and 7 bases separated the two germline ends. The CDR3 runs to 14 residues. The CDR3 sequence: CASSLAGPTDTQYF. In nucleotides, the CDR3 is TGCGCCAGCAGCTTGGCAGGGCCCACAGATACGCAGTATTTT.

The chain recombines TRBV6-5 with TRBJ1-5; D is unresolved. CDR1 is MNHEY, CDR2 SVGAGI, per germline. Trimming took 7 bases from V and 6 from J, leaving 13 bases between them. This CDR3 has 13 residues. CDR3 bases: TGTGCCAGCATTAGTTCGTTCGGTCAGCCCCAGCATTTT. This gives the protein CASISSFGQPQHF.

The gene calls are TRBV9 and TRBJ2-1, with 8 nucleotides matching TRBD2. The CDR3 has 16 residues. Germline CDR1 reads SGDLS; CDR2 reads YYNGEE. V shed 3 bases and J 3 bases; nucleotides not matched to a gene: 8. This CDR3 reads CASSASGSAFYNEQFF. The CDR3 nucleotides are TGTGCCAGCAGCGCGAGCGGGAGTGCCTTCTACAATGAGCAGTTCTTC.

This clone was observed a single time. This chain links TRBV7-2 with TRBJ2-7; TRBD2 matches 15 bases. This CDR3 comprises 16 residues. V lost 4 bases and J lost 3; bases outside the gene matches: 4. CDR1 and CDR2 (germline): SGHTA, FQGNSA. CDR3 amino acids: CASSSGLAGGIYEQYF. CDR3 DNA: TGTGCCAGCAGCTCGGGACTAGCGGGAGGAATCTACGAGCAGTACTTC.

Note on this clone: This same CDR3 is encoded by further DNA sequences in the sample. The rearrangement uses TRBV5-1 and TRBJ2-3, with TRBD2 matching 12 bases. The V gene's germline CDR1 is SGHRS and CDR2 YFSETQ. Trimming cost V 6 bases and J 3 bases; bases outside gene matches: 2. This CDR3 has 14 amino acids. Here the CDR3 reads CASTGLAGTDTQYF. CDR3 DNA sequence: TGCGCCAGCACCGGACTAGCGGGAACAGATACGCAGTATTTT.

The chain combines TRBV4-3 with TRBJ2-7; 7 bases line up with TRBD1. After removal of 3 bases from V and 7 bases from J, the junction contained 18 bases not matched to a gene. This CDR3 contains 17 residues. Germline CDR1 is LGHNA and CDR2 is YSLEER. As DNA, the CDR3 is TGCGCCAGCAGCCAGGTACAGGGGCTACTGGTTATGGGAGAGCAGTACTTC. This translates into CASSQVQGLLVMGEQYF.

V and J are TRBV28 and TRBJ2-7; possible D gene TRBD1, 6 bases. The CDR3 has 18 residues. Germline-derived CDR1 and CDR2 are MDHEN and SYDVKM. The V end lost 4 bases, the J end lost 0 bases, and 22 bases lay between the germline ends. This CDR3 reads CASSSHRVEETSSYEQYF. The DNA of the CDR3 is TGTGCCAGCAGTTCGCACAGGGTGGAAGAGACGAGCTCCTACGAGCAGTACTTC.